The clone carrying this T cell receptor beta chain was counted between two and nine times. The antigen is not known. MiXCR, applied by TCRdb to the 5' RACE reads, yields one record per CDR3 protein. The sample holds some 190,000 distinct CDR3 sequences; approximately 15% are singletons and the top ten take 40%. These data are taken from a study of identical twins. Study findings and constraints: With abundant cord blood beta clonotypes, insertions were fewer; memory repertoires showed no such pattern.

This CDR3 contains 14 residues. The V and J ends lost 5 bases and 2 bases, in that order; junction bases with no gene match: 2. The sample was also linked to a second study, of T cells expressing NK-cell markers.

V is TRBV12-3 or TRBV12-4 and J is TRBJ2-5, with 10 bases lining up with TRBD1. This sequence originates from a woman between 18 and 29 years old in good health. The sequencing sample was made of CD8+ T cells sorted from blood. CDR3 region: CASSRQGAQETQYF. The CDR3 DNA reads TGTGCCAGCAGTAGACAGGGGGCACAAGAGACCCAGTACTTC.